The 10 T cell receptor beta chains below all came from one sample that was sequenced in a study of spatial heterogeneity in lung cancer. The time point denotes: blood at routine non-recurrence follow-up after resection. TCRdb re-analysed the 5' RACE reads in MiXCR, keeping a single row per CDR3 protein. The sample lists approximately 100,000 distinct CDR3 sequences, just under 20% occurring once. This sample comprised PBMCs, obtained at follow-up. The receptors derive from a male donor with early-stage non-small cell lung cancer.

The chain joins TRBV6-6 to TRBJ1-1; D is perhaps TRBD1 (6 bases). The germline V gene has CDR1 MNHNY and CDR2 SVGAGI (reference sequence). V lost 4 bases and J 8 bases, leaving 11 bases between the germline ends. CDR3 length: 12 amino acids. The CDR3, as DNA: TGTGCCAGCAGTTGGGACACCTCAGAAGCTTTCTTT. It is translated as CASSWDTSEAFF.

This clonotype was counted between two and nine times. This chain connects TRBV20-1 to TRBJ2-7; TRBD1 agrees at 11 bases. The V segment lost 1 base and the J segment 1 base; nucleotides outside the gene matches: 9. CDR1 is DFQATT and CDR2 is SNEGSKA in the germline V gene (reference sequence). CDR3 length: 17 residues. CDR3 region: CSARVSLGTGGSYEQYF. CDR3 DNA sequence: TGCAGTGCTAGAGTCTCGCTAGGGACAGGGGGTTCCTACGAGCAGTACTTC.

In its sample, this clonotype was seen a few times. The chain joins TRBV4-1 to TRBJ1-2, with D perhaps TRBD1 (5 bases). The CDR3 has 15 residues. Germline values: CDR1 MGHRA, CDR2 YSYEKL. V gave up 4 bases and J gave up 4 bases, with 16 bases separating them. The CDR3: CASSRERDSPYGYTF. The CDR3 bases are TGCGCCAGCAGCCGAGAAAGAGACAGCCCCTATGGCTACACCTTC.

There are a few counts of this clonotype. This chain links TRBV3-1 with TRBJ2-2; tentative D call: TRBD2 (5 bases). V was shortened by 2 bases and J by 13 bases, with 11 bases between the two germline ends. This CDR3 region has 12 residues. Germline V gene sequence: CDR1 LGHDT, CDR2 YNNKEL (reference sequence). CDR3 amino acids: CASSQLDLGLFF. CDR3 coding DNA: TGTGCCAGCAGCCAACTGGACTTAGGGCTGTTTTTT.

The chain combines TRBV3-1 with TRBJ1-4; 8 bases map to TRBD1. The CDR3 extends over 14 amino acids. CDR1 is LGHDT and CDR2 is YNNKEL in the germline V gene (reference sequence). Trimming took 1 base from V and 10 from J; bases not matched to a gene: 5. The CDR3 sequence is CASSQANGQGKLFF. CDR3 DNA sequence: TGTGCCAGCAGCCAAGCCAACGGACAGGGAAAACTGTTTTTT.

The CDR3 region is CASGDRGLNEKLFF. DNA of the CDR3: TGCGCCAGCGGAGACAGGGGTTTGAATGAAAAACTGTTTTTT. The rearrangement uses TRBV10-2 and TRBJ1-4, with TRBD1 matching over 8 bases. The CDR3 consists of 14 residues. Trimming cost V 8 bases and J 5 bases; bases outside gene matches: 7. CDR1 is WSHSY, CDR2 SAAADI, per germline.

This clonotype has more than one count but fewer than ten. The J gene is TRBJ1-3, the V gene TRBV5-5; 9 positions agree with TRBD1. Per the germline V gene, CDR1 is SGHKS and CDR2 is YYEKEE (reference sequence). The CDR3 runs to 16 residues. The trim removed 0 bases at V and 4 bases at J, leaving 5 bases unmatched. In DNA, the CDR3 is TGTGCCAGCAGCTTGGAGTGGACAGGGGTCGGAAACACCATATATTTT. Protein product: CASSLEWTGVGNTIYF.

The table lists this clonotype with a few counts. The genes are TRBV11-2 and TRBJ2-5, with 7 bases lining up with TRBD1. There are 14 residues in the CDR3. The V segment lost 3 bases and the J segment 4 bases; nucleotides outside the gene matches: 5. Germline V lookup: CDR1 SGHAT, CDR2 FQNNGV. CDR3 protein: CASSFTGAGETQYF. CDR3 sequence (DNA): TGTGCCAGCAGCTTCACAGGGGCGGGAGAGACCCAGTACTTC.

This chain links TRBV12-3 or TRBV12-4 with TRBJ1-1; 9 positions agree with TRBD1. With V trimmed by 5 bases and J by 4 bases, 5 bases remained unmatched. This CDR3 contains 14 residues. For the CDR3, the DNA is TGTGCCAGCAGTCAAACAGGGGGCTTCACTGAAGCTTTCTTT. It codes for CASSQTGGFTEAFF.

This clonotype occurred many times. The genes are TRBV29-1 and TRBJ2-5; TRBD2 is a possible D gene (6 bases). Trimming removed 8 bases from V and 4 bases from J, with 14 bases in between. The CDR3 loop spans 12 amino acids. Germline assignment: CDR1 SQVTM and CDR2 ANQGSEA. Here the CDR3 DNA reads TGCAGCATGCTTGACGGGGGAGAGACCCAGTACTTC. This encodes CSMLDGGETQYF.